This T cell receptor beta chain was captured in a study of OX40 agonist ivuxolimab in advanced cancers. Study overall: Patients got intravenous ivuxolimab at 0.01 to 10 mg/kg every 2 weeks.

TCRdb's copy holds only in-frame clones and misses some; the assay was immunoSEQ multiplex PCR. The repertoire holds about 48,000 clones, with 70% to 80% as singletons. Between the trimmed V and J ends, which lost 9 bases and 0 bases, there was a span of 14 bases. Per the germline V gene, CDR1 is LNHDA and CDR2 is SQIVND (reference sequence). The CDR3 is made up of 15 amino acids. With autoimmune disease history or systemic immunosuppression, patients were excluded. Peripheral blood came from all dose cohorts at three timepoints. The starting material was CD4+ or CD8+ T cells sorted from blood, obtained in a trial of the OX40 agonist ivuxolimab. J is TRBJ2-2 and V is TRBV19, with D perhaps matching TRBD2 (5 bases). The sequence came from an adult with an advanced solid tumor such as melanoma, head and neck, liver or kidney cancer. The CDR3 DNA is TGTGCCAGCACGGGGAGAGGGCCGAACACCGGGGAGCTGTTTTTT. The encoded protein is CASTGRGPNTGELFF.